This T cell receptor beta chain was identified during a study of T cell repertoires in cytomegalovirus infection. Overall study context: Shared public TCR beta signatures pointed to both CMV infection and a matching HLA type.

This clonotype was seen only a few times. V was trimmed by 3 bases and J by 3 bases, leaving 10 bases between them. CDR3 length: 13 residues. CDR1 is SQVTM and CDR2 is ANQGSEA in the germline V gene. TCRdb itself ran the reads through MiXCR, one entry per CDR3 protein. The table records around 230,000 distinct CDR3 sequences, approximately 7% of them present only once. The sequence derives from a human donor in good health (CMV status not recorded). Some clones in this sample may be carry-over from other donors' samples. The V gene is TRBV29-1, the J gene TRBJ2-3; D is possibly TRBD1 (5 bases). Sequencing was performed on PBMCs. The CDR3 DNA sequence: TGCAGCGTTGACAGGGAAGGGACAGATACGCAGTATTTT. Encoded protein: CSVDREGTDTQYF.